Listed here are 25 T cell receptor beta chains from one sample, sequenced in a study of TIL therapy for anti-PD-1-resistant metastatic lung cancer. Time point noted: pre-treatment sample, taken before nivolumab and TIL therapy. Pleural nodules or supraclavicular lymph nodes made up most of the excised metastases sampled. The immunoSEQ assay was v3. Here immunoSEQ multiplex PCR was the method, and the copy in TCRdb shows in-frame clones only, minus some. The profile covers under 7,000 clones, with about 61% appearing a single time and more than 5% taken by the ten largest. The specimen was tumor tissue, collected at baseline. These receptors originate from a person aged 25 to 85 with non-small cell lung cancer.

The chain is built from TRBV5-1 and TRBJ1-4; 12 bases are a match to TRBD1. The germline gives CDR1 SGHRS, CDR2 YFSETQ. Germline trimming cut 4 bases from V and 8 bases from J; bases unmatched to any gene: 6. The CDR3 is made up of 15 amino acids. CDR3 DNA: TGCGCCAGCAGCAAGGGACAGGGGGCATGGGAAAAACTGTTTTTT. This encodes CASSKGQGAWEKLFF.

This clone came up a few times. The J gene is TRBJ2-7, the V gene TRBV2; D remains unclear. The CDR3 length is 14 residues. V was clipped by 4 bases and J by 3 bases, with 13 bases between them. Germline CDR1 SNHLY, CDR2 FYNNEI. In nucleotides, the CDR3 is TGTGCCAGCAGTGCACCTCTCTATAACTACGAGCAGTACTTC. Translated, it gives CASSAPLYNYEQYF.

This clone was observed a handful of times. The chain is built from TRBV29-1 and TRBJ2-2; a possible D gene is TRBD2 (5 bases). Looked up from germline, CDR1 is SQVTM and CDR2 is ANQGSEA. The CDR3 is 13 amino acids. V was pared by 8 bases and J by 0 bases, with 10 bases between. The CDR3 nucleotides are TGCAGCACTGACGGGACGAACACCGGGGAGCTGTTTTTT. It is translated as CSTDGTNTGELFF.

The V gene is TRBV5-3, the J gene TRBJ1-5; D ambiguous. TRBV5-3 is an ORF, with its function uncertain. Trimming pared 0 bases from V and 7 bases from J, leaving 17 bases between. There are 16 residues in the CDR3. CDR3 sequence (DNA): TGTGCCAGAAGCTTGGTCGGGAGAGAGTCAGGACAGCCCCAGCATTTT. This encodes CARSLVGRESGQPQHF.

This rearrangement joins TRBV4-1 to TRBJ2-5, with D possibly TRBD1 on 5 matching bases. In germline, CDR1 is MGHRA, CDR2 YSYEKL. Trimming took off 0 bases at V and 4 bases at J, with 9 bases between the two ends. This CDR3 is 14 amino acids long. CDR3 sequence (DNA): TGCGCCAGCAGCCAAGAGGGGCTGGGAGAGACCCAGTACTTC. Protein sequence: CASSQEGLGETQYF.

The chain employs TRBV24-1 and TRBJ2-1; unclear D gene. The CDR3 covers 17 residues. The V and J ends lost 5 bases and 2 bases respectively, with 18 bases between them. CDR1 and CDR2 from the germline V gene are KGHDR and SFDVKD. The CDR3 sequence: CATSALDSSGPYNEQFF. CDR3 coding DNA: TGTGCCACCAGTGCCTTAGACTCTTCTGGCCCCTACAATGAGCAGTTCTTC.

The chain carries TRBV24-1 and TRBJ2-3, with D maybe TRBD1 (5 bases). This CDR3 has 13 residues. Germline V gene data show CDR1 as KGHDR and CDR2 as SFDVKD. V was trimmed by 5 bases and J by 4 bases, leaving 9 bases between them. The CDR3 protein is CATSGRQPDTQYF. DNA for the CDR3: TGTGCCACCAGTGGTCGACAGCCAGATACGCAGTATTTT.

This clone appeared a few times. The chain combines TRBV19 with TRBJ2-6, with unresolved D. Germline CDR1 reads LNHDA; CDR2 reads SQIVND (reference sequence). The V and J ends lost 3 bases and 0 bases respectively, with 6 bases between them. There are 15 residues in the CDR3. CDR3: CASSIRLSGANVLTF. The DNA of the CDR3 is TGTGCCAGTAGTATCCGGCTCTCTGGGGCCAACGTCCTGACTTTC.

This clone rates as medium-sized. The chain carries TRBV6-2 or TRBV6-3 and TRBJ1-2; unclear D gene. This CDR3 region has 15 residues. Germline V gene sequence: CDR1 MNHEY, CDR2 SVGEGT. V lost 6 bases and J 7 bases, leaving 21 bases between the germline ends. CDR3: CASSPSPLGMVGYTF. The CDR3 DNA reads TGTGCCAGCAGCCCTTCCCCGTTGGGGATGGTTGGCTACACCTTC.

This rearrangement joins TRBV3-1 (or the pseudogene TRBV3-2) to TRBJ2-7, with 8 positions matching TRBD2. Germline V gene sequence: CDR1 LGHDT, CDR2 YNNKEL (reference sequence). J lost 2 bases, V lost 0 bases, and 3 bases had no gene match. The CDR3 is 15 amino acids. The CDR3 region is CASSQDRGGPYEQYF. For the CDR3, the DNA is TGTGCCAGCAGCCAAGATCGGGGGGGGCCCTACGAGCAGTACTTC.

The CDR3 DNA reads as TGTGCCAGCCGGGGGGGGGCCCTCACAGATACGCAGTATTTT. This codes for CASRGGALTDTQYF. The V call is TRBV19, the J call TRBJ2-3; 8 bases are a match to TRBD2. In germline, CDR1 is LNHDA, CDR2 SQIVND (reference sequence). The CDR3 is 14 amino acids. Trimming removed 9 bases from V and 2 bases from J; junction bases left unmatched: 7.

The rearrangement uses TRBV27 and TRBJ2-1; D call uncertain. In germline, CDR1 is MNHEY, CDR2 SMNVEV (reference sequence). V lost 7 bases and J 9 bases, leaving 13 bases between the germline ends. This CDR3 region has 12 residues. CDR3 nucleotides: TGTGCCAGCAAGCTCAGTGGGCGTGAGCAGTTCTTC. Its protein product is CASKLSGREQFF.

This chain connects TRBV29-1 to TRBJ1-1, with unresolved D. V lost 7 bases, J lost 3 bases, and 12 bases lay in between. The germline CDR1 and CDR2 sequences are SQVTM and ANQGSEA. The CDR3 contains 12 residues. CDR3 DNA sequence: TGCAGCGCCGGTGCCGGGTACACTGAAGCTTTCTTT. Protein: CSAGAGYTEAFF.

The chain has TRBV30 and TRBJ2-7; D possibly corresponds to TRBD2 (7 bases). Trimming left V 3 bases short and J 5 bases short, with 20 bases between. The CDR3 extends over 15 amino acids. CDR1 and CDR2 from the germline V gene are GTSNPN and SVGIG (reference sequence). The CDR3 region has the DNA TGTGCCTGGAGCATGTGGTGGACGGGGGGCGACGAGCAGTACTTC. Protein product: CAWSMWWTGGDEQYF.

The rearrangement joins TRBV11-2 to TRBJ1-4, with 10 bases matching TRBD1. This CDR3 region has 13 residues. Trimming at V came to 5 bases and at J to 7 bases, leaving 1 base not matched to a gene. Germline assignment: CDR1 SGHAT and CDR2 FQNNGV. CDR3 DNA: TGTGCCAGCAGCCGGGACAGGGGTGAAAAACTGTTTTTT. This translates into CASSRDRGEKLFF.

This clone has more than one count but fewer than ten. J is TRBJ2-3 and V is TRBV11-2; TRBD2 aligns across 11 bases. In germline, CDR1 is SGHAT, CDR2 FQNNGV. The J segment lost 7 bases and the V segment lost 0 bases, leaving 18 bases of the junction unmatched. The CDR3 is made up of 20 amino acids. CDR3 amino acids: CASSLERALSGGAYRYTQYF. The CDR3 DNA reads TGTGCCAGCAGCTTAGAGCGGGCACTTAGCGGGGGGGCATATCGGTATACGCAGTATTTT. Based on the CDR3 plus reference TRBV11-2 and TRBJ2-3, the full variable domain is EAGVAQSPRYKIIEKRQSVAFWCNPISGHATLYWYQQILGQGPKLLIQFQNNGVVDDSQLPKDRFSAERLKGVDSTLKIQPAKLEDSAVYLCASSLERALSGGAYRYTQYFGPGTRLTVL.

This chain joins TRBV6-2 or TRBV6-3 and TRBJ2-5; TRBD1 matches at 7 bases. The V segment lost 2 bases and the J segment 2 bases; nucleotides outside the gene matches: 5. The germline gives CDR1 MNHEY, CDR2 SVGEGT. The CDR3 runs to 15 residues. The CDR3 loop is CASSYDARGQETQYF. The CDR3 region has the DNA TGTGCCAGCAGTTACGACGCCAGGGGGCAAGAGACCCAGTACTTC.

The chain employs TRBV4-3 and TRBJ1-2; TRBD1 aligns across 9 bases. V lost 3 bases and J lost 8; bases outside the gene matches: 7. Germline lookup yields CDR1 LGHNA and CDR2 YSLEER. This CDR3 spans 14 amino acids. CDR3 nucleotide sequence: TGCGCCAGCAGCCAGGCCGGGACAGGGAACGGCTACACCTTC. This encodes CASSQAGTGNGYTF.

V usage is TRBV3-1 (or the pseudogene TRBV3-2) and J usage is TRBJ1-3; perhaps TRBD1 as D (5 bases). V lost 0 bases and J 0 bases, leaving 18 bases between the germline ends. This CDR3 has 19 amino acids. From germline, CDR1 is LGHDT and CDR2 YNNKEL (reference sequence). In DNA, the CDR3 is TGTGCCAGCAGCCAAGATTTCGGGCGGGGCTCCTACTCTGGAAACACCATATATTTT. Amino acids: CASSQDFGRGSYSGNTIYF.

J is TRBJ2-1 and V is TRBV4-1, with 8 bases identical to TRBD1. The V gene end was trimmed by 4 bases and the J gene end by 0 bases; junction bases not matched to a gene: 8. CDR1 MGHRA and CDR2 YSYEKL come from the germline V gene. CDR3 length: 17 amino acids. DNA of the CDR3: TGCGCCAGCAGCCCAGAGGACAGGGCAAGCTCCTACAATGAGCAGTTCTTC. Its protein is CASSPEDRASSYNEQFF.

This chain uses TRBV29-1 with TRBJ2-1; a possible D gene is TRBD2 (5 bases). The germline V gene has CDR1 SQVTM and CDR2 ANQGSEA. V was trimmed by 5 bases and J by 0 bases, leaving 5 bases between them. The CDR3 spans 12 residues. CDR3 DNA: TGCAGCGTTACTAGCTCCTACAATGAGCAGTTCTTC. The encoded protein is CSVTSSYNEQFF.

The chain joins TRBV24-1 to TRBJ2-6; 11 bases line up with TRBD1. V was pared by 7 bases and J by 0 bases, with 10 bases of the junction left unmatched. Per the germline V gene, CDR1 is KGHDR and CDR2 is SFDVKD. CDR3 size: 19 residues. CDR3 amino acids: CATRRPDRGPFSGANVLTF. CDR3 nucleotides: TGTGCCACCAGAAGACCGGACAGGGGGCCATTCTCTGGGGCCAACGTCCTGACTTTC.

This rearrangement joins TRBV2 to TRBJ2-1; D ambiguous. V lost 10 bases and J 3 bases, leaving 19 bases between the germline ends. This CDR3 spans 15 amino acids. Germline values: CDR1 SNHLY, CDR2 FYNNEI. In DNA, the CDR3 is TGTGCCACCATCGGAAAGATCGTCTACTACAATGAGCAGTTCTTC. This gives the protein CATIGKIVYYNEQFF.

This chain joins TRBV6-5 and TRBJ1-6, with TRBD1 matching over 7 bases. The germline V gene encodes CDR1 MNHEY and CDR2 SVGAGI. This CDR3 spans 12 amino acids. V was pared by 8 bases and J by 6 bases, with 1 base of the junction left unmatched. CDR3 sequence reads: CASGTVNSPLHF. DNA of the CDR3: TGTGCCAGCGGGACAGTTAATTCACCCCTCCACTTT.

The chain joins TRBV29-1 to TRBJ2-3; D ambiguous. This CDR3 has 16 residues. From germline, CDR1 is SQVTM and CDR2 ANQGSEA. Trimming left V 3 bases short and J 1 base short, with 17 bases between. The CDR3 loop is CSVDLARPLGTDTQYF. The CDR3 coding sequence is TGCAGCGTTGACTTGGCCAGACCCCTCGGCACAGATACGCAGTATTTT.